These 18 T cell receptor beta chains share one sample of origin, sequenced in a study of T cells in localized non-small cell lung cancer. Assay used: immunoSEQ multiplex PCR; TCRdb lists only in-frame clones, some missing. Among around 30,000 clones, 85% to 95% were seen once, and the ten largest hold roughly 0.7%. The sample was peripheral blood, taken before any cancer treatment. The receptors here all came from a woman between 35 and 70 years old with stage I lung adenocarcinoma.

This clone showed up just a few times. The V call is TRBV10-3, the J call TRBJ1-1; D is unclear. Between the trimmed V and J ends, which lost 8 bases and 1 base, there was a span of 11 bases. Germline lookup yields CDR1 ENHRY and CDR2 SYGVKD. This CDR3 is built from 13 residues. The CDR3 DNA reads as TGTGCCATCGGCCGCTCAGGGAACACTGAAGCTTTCTTT. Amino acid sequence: CAIGRSGNTEAFF.

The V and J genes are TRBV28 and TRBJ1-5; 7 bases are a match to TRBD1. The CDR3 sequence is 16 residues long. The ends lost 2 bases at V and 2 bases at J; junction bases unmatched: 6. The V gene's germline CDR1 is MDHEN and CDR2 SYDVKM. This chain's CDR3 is CASSLPGGGGNQPQHF. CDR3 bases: TGTGCCAGCAGTTTACCGGGAGGGGGCGGCAATCAGCCCCAGCATTTT.

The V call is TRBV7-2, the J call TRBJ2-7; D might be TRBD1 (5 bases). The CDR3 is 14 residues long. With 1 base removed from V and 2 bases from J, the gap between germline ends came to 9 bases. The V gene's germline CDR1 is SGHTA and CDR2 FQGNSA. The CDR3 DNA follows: TGTGCCAGCAGCTTAGTACTACAGGCCTACGAGCAGTACTTC. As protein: CASSLVLQAYEQYF.

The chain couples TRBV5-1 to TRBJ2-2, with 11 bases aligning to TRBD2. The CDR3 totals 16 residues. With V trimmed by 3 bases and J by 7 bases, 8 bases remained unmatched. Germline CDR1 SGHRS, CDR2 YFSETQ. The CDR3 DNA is TGCGCCAGCAGCTCCTCTAGCGGGGGGAAGGTCGGGGAGCTGTTTTTT. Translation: CASSSSSGGKVGELFF.

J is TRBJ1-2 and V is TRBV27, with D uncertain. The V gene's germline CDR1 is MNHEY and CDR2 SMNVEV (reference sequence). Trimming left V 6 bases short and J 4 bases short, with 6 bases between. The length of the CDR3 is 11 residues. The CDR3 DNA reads TGTGCCAGCAGCTCCTTCTATGGCTACACCTTC. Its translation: CASSSFYGYTF.

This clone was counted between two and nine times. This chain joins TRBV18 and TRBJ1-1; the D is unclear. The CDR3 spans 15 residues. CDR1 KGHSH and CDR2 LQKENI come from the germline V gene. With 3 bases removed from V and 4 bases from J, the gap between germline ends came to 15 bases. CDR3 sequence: CASSPRQLRTTEAFF. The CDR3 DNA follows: TGTGCCAGCTCACCTCGACAACTCCGAACCACTGAAGCTTTCTTT.

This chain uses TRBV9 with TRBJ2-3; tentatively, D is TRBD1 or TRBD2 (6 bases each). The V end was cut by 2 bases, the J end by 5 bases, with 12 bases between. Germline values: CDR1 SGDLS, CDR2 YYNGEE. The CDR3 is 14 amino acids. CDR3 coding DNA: TGTGCCAGCAGCGTCGCTGGAGGGGGAGATACGCAGTATTTT. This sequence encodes CASSVAGGGDTQYF.

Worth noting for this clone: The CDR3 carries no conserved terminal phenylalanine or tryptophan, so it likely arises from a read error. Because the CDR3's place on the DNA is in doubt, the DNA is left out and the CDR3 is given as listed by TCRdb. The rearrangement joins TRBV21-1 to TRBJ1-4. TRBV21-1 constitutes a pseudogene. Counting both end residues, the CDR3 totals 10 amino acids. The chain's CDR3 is CASSKLKGFL.

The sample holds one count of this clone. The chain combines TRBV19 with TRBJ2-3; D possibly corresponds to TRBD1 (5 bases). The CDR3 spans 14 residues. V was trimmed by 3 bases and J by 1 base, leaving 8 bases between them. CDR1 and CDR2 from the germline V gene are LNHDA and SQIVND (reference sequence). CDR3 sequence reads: CASSMGQGTDTQYF. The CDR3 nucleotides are TGTGCCAGTAGTATGGGGCAGGGCACAGATACGCAGTATTTT.

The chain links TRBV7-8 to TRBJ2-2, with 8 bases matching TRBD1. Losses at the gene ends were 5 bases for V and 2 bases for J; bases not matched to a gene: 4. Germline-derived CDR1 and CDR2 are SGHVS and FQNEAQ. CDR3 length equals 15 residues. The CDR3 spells CASSPDRANTGELFF. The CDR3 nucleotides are TGTGCCAGCAGCCCGGACAGGGCCAACACCGGGGAGCTGTTTTTT.

The CDR3 DNA sequence: TGCGCCAGCAGAAAACAGGGGTCGTCCTACGAGCAGTACTTC. The encoded protein is CASRKQGSSYEQYF. The gene calls are TRBV5-1 and TRBJ2-7; TRBD1 agrees at 7 bases. Looked up from germline, CDR1 is SGHRS and CDR2 is YFSETQ. V shed 5 bases, J shed 1 base, and the junction held 6 bases outside the gene matches. The CDR3 is 14 residues long.

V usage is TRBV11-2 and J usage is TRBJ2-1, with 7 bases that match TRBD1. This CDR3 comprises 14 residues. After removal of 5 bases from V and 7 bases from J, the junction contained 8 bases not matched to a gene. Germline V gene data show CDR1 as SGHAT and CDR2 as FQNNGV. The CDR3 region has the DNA TGTGCCAGCAGCCAGAGACAGGGTTGGAATGAGCAGTTCTTC. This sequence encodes CASSQRQGWNEQFF.

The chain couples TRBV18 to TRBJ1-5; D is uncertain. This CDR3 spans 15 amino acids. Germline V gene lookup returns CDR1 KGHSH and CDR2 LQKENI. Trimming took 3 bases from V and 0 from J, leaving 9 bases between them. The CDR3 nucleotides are TGTGCCAGCTCACCCGGGATTAATAGCAATCAGCCCCAGCATTTT. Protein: CASSPGINSNQPQHF. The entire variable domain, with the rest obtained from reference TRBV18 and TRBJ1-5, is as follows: NAGVMQNPRHLVRRRGQEARLRCSPMKGHSHVYWYRQLPEEGLKFMVYLQKENIIDESGMPKERFSAEFPKEGPSILRIQQVVRGDSAAYFCASSPGINSNQPQHFGDGTRLSIL.

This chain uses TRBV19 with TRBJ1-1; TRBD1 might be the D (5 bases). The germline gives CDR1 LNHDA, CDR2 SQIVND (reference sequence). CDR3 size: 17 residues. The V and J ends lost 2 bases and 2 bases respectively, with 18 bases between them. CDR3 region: CASSIRPQGGINTEAFF. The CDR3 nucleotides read TGTGCCAGTAGTATACGGCCTCAGGGAGGGATAAACACTGAAGCTTTCTTT.

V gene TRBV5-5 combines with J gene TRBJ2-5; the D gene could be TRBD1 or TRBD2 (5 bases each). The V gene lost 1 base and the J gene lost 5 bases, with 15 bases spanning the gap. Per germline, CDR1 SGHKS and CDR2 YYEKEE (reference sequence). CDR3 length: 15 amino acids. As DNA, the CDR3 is TGTGCCAGCAGCTTGACGGCAGGGAGAGGCGAGACCCAGTACTTC. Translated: CASSLTAGRGETQYF.

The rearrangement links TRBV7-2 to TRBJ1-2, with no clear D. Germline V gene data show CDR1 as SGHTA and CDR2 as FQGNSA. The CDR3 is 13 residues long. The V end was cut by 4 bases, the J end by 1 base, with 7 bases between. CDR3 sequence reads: CASSSQLNYGYTF. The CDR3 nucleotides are TGTGCCAGCAGCTCACAGCTTAACTATGGCTACACCTTC.

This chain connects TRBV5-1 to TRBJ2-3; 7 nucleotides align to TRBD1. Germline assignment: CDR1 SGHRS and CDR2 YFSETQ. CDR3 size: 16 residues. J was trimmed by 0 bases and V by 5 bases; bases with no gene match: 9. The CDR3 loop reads CASRLPRGISTDTQYF. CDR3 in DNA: TGCGCCAGCAGACTACCCAGGGGGATAAGCACAGATACGCAGTATTTT. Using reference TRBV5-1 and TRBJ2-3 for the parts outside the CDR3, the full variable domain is KAGVTQTPRYLIKTRGQQVTLSCSPISGHRSVSWYQQTPGQGLQFLFEYFSETQRNKGNFPGRFSGRQFSNSRSEMNVSTLELGDSALYLCASRLPRGISTDTQYFGPGTRLTVL.

The CDR3 region is CASSYSLGLSYEQYF. The CDR3 nucleotides read TGTGCCAGCAGTTACTCCTTGGGGCTATCCTACGAGCAGTACTTC. The rearrangement joins TRBV6-5 to TRBJ2-7; the D gene is possibly TRBD1 (5 bases). Germline V CDR1 and CDR2: MNHEY, SVGAGI. The CDR3 runs 15 residues. Trimming pared 0 bases from V and 1 base from J, leaving 10 bases between.